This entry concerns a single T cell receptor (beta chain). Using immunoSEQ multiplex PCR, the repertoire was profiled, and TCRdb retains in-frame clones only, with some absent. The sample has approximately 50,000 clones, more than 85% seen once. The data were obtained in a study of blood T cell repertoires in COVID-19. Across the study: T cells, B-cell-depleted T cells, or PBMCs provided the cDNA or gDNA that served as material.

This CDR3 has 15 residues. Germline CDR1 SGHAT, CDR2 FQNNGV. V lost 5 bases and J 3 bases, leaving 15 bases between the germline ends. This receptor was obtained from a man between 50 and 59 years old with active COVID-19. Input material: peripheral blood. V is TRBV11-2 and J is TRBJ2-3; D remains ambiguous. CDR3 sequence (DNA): TGTGCCAGCAGCCCCTTGAGCCTCGGGACAGATACGCAGTATTTT. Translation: CASSPLSLGTDTQYF.